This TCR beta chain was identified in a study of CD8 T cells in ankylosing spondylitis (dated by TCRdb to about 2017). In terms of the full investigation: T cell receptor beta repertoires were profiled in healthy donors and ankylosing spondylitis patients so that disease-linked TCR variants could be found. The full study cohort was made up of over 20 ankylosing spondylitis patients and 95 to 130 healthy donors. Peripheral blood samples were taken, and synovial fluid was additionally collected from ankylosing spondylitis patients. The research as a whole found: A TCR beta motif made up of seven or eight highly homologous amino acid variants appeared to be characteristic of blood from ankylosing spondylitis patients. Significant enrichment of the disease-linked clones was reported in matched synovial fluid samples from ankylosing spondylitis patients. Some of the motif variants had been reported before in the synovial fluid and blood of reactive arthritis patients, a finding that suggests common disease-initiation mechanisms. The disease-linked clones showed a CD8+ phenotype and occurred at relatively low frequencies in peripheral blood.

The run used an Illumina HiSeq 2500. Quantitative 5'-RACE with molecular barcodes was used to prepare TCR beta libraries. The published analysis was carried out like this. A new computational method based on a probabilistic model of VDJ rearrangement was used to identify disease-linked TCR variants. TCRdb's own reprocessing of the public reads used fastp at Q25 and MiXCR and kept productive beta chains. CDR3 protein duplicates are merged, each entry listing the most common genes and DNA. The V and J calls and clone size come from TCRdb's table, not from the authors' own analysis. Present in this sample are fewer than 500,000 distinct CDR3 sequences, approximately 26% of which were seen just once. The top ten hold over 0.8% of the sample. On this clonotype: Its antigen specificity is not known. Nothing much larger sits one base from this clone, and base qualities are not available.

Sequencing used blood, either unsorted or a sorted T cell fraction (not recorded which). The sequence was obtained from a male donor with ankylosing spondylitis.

The DNA sequence is as follows: TGTGCCAGCAGACAACGGACAGGTACGAACACTGAAGCTTTCTTT. Protein translation: CASRQRTGTNTEAFF. The chain couples TRBV6-1 to TRBJ1-1; the junction holds 7 bases that match TRBD1. Trimming leaves V shorter by 6 bases and J shorter by 1 base, with the junction holding 8 bases beyond the gene matches. The CDR3 covers 15 residues, taking in both the cysteine and the phenylalanine. CDR3 DNA only is kept here, 45 bases in frame from base 1. CDR1 and CDR2, per the germline V gene, are MNHNS and SASEGT.